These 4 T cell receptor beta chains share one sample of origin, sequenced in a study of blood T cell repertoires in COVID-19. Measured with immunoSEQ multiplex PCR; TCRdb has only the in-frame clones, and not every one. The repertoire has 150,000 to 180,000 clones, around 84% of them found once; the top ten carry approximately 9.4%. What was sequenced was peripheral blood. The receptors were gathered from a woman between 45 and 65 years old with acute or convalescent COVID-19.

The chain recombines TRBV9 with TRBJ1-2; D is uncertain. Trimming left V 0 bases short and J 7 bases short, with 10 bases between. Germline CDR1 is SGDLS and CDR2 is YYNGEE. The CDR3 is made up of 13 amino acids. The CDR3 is CASSVDRGSGYTF. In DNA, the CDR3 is TGTGCCAGCAGCGTAGATCGAGGTTCTGGCTACACCTTC.

CDR3 sequence: CASSPVTGKPGELFF. The DNA for the CDR3 is TGTGCCAGCAGCCCGGTGACAGGGAAGCCCGGGGAGCTGTTTTTT. The chain carries TRBV7-9 and TRBJ2-2, with 7 bases that match TRBD1. The CDR3 has 15 amino acids. Losses at the gene ends were 5 bases for V and 6 bases for J; bases not matched to a gene: 9. The germline gives CDR1 SEHNR, CDR2 FQNEAQ (reference sequence).

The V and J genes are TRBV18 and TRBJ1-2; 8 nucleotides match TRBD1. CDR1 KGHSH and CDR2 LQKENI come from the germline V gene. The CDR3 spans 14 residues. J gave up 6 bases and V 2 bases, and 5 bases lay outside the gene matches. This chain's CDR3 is CASSPDRGINGYTF. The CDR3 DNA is TGTGCCAGCTCACCAGACAGGGGTATCAATGGCTACACCTTC.

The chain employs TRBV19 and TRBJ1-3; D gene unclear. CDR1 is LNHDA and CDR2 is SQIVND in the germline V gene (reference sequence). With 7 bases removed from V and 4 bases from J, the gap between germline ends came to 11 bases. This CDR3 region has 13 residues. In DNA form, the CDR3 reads TGTGCCAGTACCAAACTAAGGGGAAACACCATATATTTT. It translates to CASTKLRGNTIYF.